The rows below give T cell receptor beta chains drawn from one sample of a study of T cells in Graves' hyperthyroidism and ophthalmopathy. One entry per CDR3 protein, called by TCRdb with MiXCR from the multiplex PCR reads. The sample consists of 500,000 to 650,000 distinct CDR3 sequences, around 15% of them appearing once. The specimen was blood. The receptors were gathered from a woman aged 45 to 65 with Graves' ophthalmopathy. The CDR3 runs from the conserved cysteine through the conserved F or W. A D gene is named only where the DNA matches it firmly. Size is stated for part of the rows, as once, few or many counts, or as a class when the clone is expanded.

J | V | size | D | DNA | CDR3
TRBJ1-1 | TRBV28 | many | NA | TGTGCCAGCAGTCCCCCCCGTGGGTGGAACACTGAAGCTTTCTTT | CASSPPRGWNTEAFF
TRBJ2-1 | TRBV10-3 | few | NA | TGTGCCATCAGTGAACTTCTCCACAATGAGCAGTTCTTC | CAISELLHNEQFF
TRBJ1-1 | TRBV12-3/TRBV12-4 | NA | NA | TGTGCCAGCAGCCTCATACAGACTGAAGCTTTCTTT | CASSLIQTEAFF
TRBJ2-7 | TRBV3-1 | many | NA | TGTGCCAGCAGCCCCCCTCGTCCCGAAGGCTCCTACGAGCAGTACTTC | CASSPPRPEGSYEQYF
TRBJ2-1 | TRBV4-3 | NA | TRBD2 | TGCGCCAGCAGCCAAAGACTAGCGCGGAAATACAATGAGCAGTTCTTC | CASSQRLARKYNEQFF
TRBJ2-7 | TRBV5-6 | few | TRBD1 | TGTGCCAGCAGCGTACAGGGGTTCGCGTCCTACGAGCAGTACTTC | CASSVQGFASYEQYF
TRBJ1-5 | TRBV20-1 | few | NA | TGCAGTGCACTCGGGACCGCCTATAGCAATCAGCCCCAGCATTTT | CSALGTAYSNQPQHF
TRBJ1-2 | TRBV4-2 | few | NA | TGTGCCAGCAGCCAAGAATCAACTAACTATGGCTACACCTTC | CASSQESTNYGYTF
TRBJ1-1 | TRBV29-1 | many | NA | TGCAGCGTTGTCCGGCCCGAATCAGCTTTCTTT | CSVVRPESAFF
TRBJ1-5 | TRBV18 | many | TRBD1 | TGTGCCAGCTCACCACCGGGACAGCGGGGCAATCAGCCCCAGCATTTT | CASSPPGQRGNQPQHF
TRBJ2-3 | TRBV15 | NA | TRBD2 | TGTGCCACCAGCAGGCGCGGGACTAGTCCCGATACGCAGTATTTT | CATSRRGTSPDTQYF
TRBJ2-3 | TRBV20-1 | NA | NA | TGCAGTGCTAGCCCTAGGGACACAGATACGCAGTATTTT | CSASPRDTDTQYF
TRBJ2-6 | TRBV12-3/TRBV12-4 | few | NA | TGTGCCAGCAGTTTCCTGGTTGGGGCCAACGTCCTGACTTTC | CASSFLVGANVLTF
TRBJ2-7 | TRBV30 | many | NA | TGTGCCTGGAGTGCGGGAAACCTCTACGAGCAGTACTTC | CAWSAGNLYEQYF
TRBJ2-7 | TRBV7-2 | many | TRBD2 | TGTGCCAGCAGGGCGGGAGGGATGTCAAGTGAGCAGTACTTC | CASRAGGMSSEQYF
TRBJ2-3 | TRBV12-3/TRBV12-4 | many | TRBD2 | TGTGCCAGCAGTTTGGGGGGGTGGGGCACAGATACGCAGTATTTT | CASSLGGWGTDTQYF
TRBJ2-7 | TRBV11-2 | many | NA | TGTGCCAGCAGCGACCCGACAGTTGCCGCCTACGAGCAGTACTTC | CASSDPTVAAYEQYF
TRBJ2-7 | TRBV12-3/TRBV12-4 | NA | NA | TGTGCCAGCAGTTTAGTTGTTGAGGGGCGGGGAAAGCAGTACTTC | CASSLVVEGRGKQYF
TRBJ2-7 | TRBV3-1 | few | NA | TGTGCCAGCAGCCAAGACCCCGGGCCCAACTACGAGCAGTACTTC | CASSQDPGPNYEQYF
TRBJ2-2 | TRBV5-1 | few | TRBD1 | TGCGCCAGCAGCTTGGCCTCGATTGACAGGGGCCTTAACACCGGGGAGCTGTTTTTT | CASSLASIDRGLNTGELFF
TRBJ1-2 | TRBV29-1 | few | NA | TGCAGCGTTGTACAGGGCAGTACATATGGCTACACCTTC | CSVVQGSTYGYTF
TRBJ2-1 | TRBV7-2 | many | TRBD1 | TGTGCCAGCAGCCTCCTCCGGGACAGCTATGAGCAGTTCTTC | CASSLLRDSYEQFF